Listed below are T cell receptor beta chains from one sample, sequenced in a study of identifying expanded T cells in peripheral blood. Data came from immunoSEQ multiplex PCR; TCRdb stores just in-frame clones and leaves some out. Of about 130,000 clones in the sample, about 86% were seen once. Sequencing was performed on blood. The source of these receptors is a person aged 18 to 69 in good health. Each CDR3 is given with its conserved first and last residue. Each record gives: clone size, D gene, J gene, V gene, CDR3 DNA, CDR3 protein. D genes are given only for firm matches. Size is stated for part of the rows, as once, few or many counts, or as a class when the clone is expanded.

>NA|NA|TRBJ1-2|TRBV30
TGTGCCTGGAGCTTGATAGGGGCGGTTGGCTACACCTTC
CAWSLIGAVGYTF
>once|NA|TRBJ1-2|TRBV5-6
TGTGCCAGCAGCTTTGGCAGAGGCTATGGCTACACCTTC
CASSFGRGYGYTF
>NA|NA|TRBJ2-3|TRBV4-3
TGCGCCAGCAGCCAATTATCTTTGACAGATACGCAGTATTTT
CASSQLSLTDTQYF
>few|NA|TRBJ2-3|TRBV6-1
TGTGCCAGCAGTCGGACCTTTCGCGACACAGATACGCAGTATTTT
CASSRTFRDTDTQYF
>NA|NA|TRBJ1-5|TRBV19
TGTGCCAGTAGTATAGGTCCCCGGCAGCCCCAGCATTTT
CASSIGPRQPQHF
>NA|NA|TRBJ1-1|TRBV7-6
TGTGCCAGCAGCTTAGAATTTGGGACTGAAGCTTTCTTT
CASSLEFGTEAFF
>NA|NA|TRBJ2-5|TRBV6-5
TGTGCCAGCAGCCCGGAAGAGACCCAGTACTTC
CASSPEETQYF
>NA|TRBD2|TRBJ2-1|TRBV7-6
TGTGCCAGCAGCTCGGGACTAAAGAACAATGAGCAGTTCTTC
CASSSGLKNNEQFF
>NA|NA|TRBJ1-2|TRBV28
TGTGCCAGCATCGGACTTAGGGGATTATATGGCTACACCTTC
CASIGLRGLYGYTF
>NA|TRBD2|TRBJ2-7|TRBV6-1
TGTGCCATGTCTAGCGGGAGCTCCCACGAGCAGTACTTC
CAMSSGSSHEQYF
>NA|NA|TRBJ2-5|TRBV19
TGTGCCAGTAGTGCCGCCCACAGAGGGGGGTACCAAGAGACCCAGTACTTC
CASSAAHRGGYQETQYF
>NA|NA|TRBJ2-5|TRBV14
TGTGCCAGCAGCCACCTATGGGCGGGACGGACCCAGTACTTC
CASSHLWAGRTQYF
>NA|NA|TRBJ2-7|TRBV11-2
TGTGCCAGCAGCTTAGTACAGGGCGGGAACTTGGAGCAGTACTTC
CASSLVQGGNLEQYF
>NA|NA|TRBJ2-7|TRBV4-2
TGTGCCAGCAGCCAAGCGCGAGGGCCCCAATCCTACGAGCAGTACTTC
CASSQARGPQSYEQYF
>NA|NA|TRBJ2-7|TRBV5-6
TGTGCCAGCAGCTTAACCTACGAGCAGTACTTC
CASSLTYEQYF
>few|TRBD1|TRBJ1-4|TRBV9
TGTGCCAGCAGCCCCCCTGGGGACAGGGTGGGAAAACTGTTTTTT
CASSPPGDRVGKLFF
>once|TRBD2|TRBJ2-3|TRBV5-1
TGCGCCAGCAGCTTGGGTGCGGGAGTGGTGGCAGATACGCAGTATTTT
CASSLGAGVVADTQYF
>once|TRBD1|TRBJ1-1|TRBV2
TGTGCCAGCAGTGGGGGACAGGGTCGCCCTGAAGCTTTCTTT
CASSGGQGRPEAFF
>NA|NA|TRBJ1-2|TRBV29-1
TGCAGCGGAATAACCGGGGATAACTATGGCTACACCTTC
CSGITGDNYGYTF
>NA|NA|TRBJ2-1|TRBV10-1
TGCGCCAGCAGTAGTGGACTACCTTCAAACTACAATGAGCAGTTCTTC
CASSSGLPSNYNEQFF
>NA|TRBD1|TRBJ2-1|TRBV14
TGTGCCAGCAGCCAAGAAGGTGACAGGGGAGATGATGAGCAGTTCTTC
CASSQEGDRGDDEQFF
>NA|NA|TRBJ1-1|TRBV9
TGTGCCAGCCGCCCCCCAGGGGTGAACACTGAAGCTTTCTTT
CASRPPGVNTEAFF
>NA|NA|TRBJ2-1|TRBV2
TGTGCCAGCACCGAGGGTAGGGGTAGTTACAATGAGCAGTTCTTC
CASTEGRGSYNEQFF
>medium-sized|TRBD1|TRBJ2-1|TRBV11-1
TGTGCCAGCACCCAAGCCCCGGGACAGTACAATGAGCAGTTCTTC
CASTQAPGQYNEQFF
>NA|NA|TRBJ2-3|TRBV5-1
TGCGCCAGCACCTCCGGGGCCCTACAAGATACGCAGTATTTT
CASTSGALQDTQYF
>NA|NA|TRBJ1-1|TRBV28
TGTGCCAGCAGGGCCCCGGATTACACTGAAGCTTTCTTT
CASRAPDYTEAFF
>NA|NA|TRBJ1-2|TRBV29-1
TGCAGCGTTGTTTTGCGGGCAGGACGGTTCTATGGCTACACCTTC
CSVVLRAGRFYGYTF
>NA|NA|TRBJ1-1|TRBV6-5
TGTGCCAGCAGTTACGGGTTTAACACTGAAGCTTTCTTT
CASSYGFNTEAFF
>NA|NA|TRBJ2-7|TRBV5-1
TGCGCCAGCAGCTTGGATGTCGGCTTCTCCTACGAGCAGTACTTC
CASSLDVGFSYEQYF
>once|TRBD2|TRBJ2-7|TRBV28
TGTGCCAGCAGCCGCCTGACGGGAGGGGACGAGCAGTACTTC
CASSRLTGGDEQYF
>NA|TRBD2|TRBJ2-7|TRBV7-2
TGTGCCAGCAGCGCCGCCGGGACTAGTATTTACGAGCAGTACTTC
CASSAAGTSIYEQYF
>NA|NA|TRBJ1-5|TRBV6-5
TGTGCCAGCAAGAGAGCAGATAGCAATCAGCCCCAGCATTTT
CASKRADSNQPQHF
>NA|NA|TRBJ2-1|TRBV9
TGTGCCAGCAGCCCCGATGGCAGTTACAATGAGCAGTTCTTC
CASSPDGSYNEQFF
>NA|NA|TRBJ1-5|TRBV7-6
TGTGCCAGCAGCTTAGAGAATAGCAATCAGCCCCAGCATTTT
CASSLENSNQPQHF
>once|NA|TRBJ2-2|TRBV6-1
TGTGCCAGCAGTGTAGCGGCGAACACCGGGGAGCTGTTTTTT
CASSVAANTGELFF
>NA|TRBD2|TRBJ2-1|TRBV7-3
TGTGCCAGCAGCGTAACTAGCGGGAACTACAATGAGCAGTTCTTC
CASSVTSGNYNEQFF
>NA|TRBD1|TRBJ1-1|TRBV30
TGTGCCTGGTATACAGGGGGTACTGAAGCTTTCTTT
CAWYTGGTEAFF
>NA|NA|TRBJ1-5|TRBV19
TGTGCCAGTAGGCGGCAGCCCAATAGCAATCAGCCCCAGCATTTT
CASRRQPNSNQPQHF
>NA|NA|TRBJ1-3|TRBV11-2
TGTGCCAGCAGGGAAAGTTGGTCTGGAAACACCATATATTTT
CASRESWSGNTIYF
>NA|NA|TRBJ1-5|TRBV7-3
TGTGCCAGCAGCTTAAGCGAAAATCAGCCCCAGCATTTT
CASSLSENQPQHF
>few|TRBD1|TRBJ1-2|TRBV2
TGTGCCAGTGCCCAGGGACAGGGCAACTATGGCTACACCTTC
CASAQGQGNYGYTF
>NA|NA|TRBJ1-1|TRBV4-3
TGCGCCAGCAGCCAAGATCCAGGGGATGTCACTGAAGCTTTCTTT
CASSQDPGDVTEAFF
>NA|TRBD1|TRBJ2-7|TRBV5-1
TGCGCCAGCAGCTTGAGGTCCACAGGGGGCGACGAGCAGTACTTC
CASSLRSTGGDEQYF
>once|TRBD2|TRBJ2-5|TRBV9
TGTGCCAGCAGCGTAGGGGGACTAGCGGTCCAAGAGACCCAGTACTTC
CASSVGGLAVQETQYF
>NA|NA|TRBJ2-1|TRBV7-7
TGTGCCAGCAGCGGCCAATTTCCCAATGAGCAGTTCTTC
CASSGQFPNEQFF
>NA|NA|TRBJ1-2|TRBV30
TGTGCCGCCTCCCTCCCGGGACGGACTATTTATGGCTACACCTTC
CAASLPGRTIYGYTF
>many|NA|TRBJ2-1|TRBV19
TGTGCCAGTACCCCAAGGCTCCCCGGCGATGAGCAGTTCTTC
CASTPRLPGDEQFF
>NA|NA|TRBJ1-1|TRBV30
TGTGCCTGGAGTGTACAGGTTAAAGCTTTCTTT
CAWSVQVKAFF
>NA|TRBD1|TRBJ1-2|TRBV6-6
TGTGCCAGCAGTTATAGGGACAGGGGACCCTATGGCTACACCTTC
CASSYRDRGPYGYTF
>few|TRBD2|TRBJ2-7|TRBV11-2
TGTGCCAGCAGCTTAGCGATCCTCCCTAGCGGGAGTTCCTACGAGCAGTACTTC
CASSLAILPSGSSYEQYF
>NA|NA|TRBJ1-2|TRBV6-5
TGTGCCAGCAGTTACTCGTCAGGTTCCTATGGCTACACCTTC
CASSYSSGSYGYTF